This T cell receptor (beta chain) stems from a study of blood T cell repertoires in COVID-19. Whole-study context: Nucleic acid was either cDNA or gDNA, and it came from T cells, B-cell-depleted T cells, or PBMCs.

In the source study's methods: Amplified reference gene primers provided the basis for estimating nucleated cell counts. Sequencing used immunoSEQ multiplex PCR; TCRdb keeps in-frame clones, though not all of them. D and trimming were read from the DNA, whereas the V and J calls and clone size are those reported in that table. The sample records 23,000 or so clones, approximately 94% being singletons. The receptor comes from a woman between 45 and 60 years old with active COVID-19. The sequenced sample was peripheral blood.

The CDR3: CATSRVQGGKGEAFF. In nucleotides, the CDR3 is TGTGCCACCAGCAGAGTCCAGGGGGGAAAGGGTGAAGCTTTCTTT. J is TRBJ1-1 and V is TRBV15; TRBD1 matches 7 bases. V dropped 1 base and J dropped 7; count of bases not matched to a gene: 9. This CDR3 comprises 15 residues. Per germline, CDR1 LNHNV and CDR2 YYDKDF (reference sequence).